One and the same sample provided the 32 T cell receptor beta chains below, sequenced in a study of shared clonotypes between healthy human individuals. The protocol was immunoSEQ multiplex PCR, while the TCRdb copy is restricted to in-frame clones and leaves out a portion. The sample has over a million clones, approximately 78% seen once. The specimen sequenced was memory CD4+ T cells from PBMCs. The subset here: CD45RA-negative fraction. Receptor source: a man aged 18 to 29 in good health. Some clones in this sample may be carry-over from other donors' samples.

J is TRBJ1-1 and V is TRBV6-5, with TRBD1 identical over 7 bases. The ends lost 2 bases at V and 1 base at J; junction bases unmatched: 4. Germline CDR1 reads MNHEY; CDR2 reads SVGAGI. The CDR3 runs 15 residues. In nucleotides, the CDR3 is TGTGCCAGCAGTTACCGCCGGGACAGGAACACTGAAGCTTTCTTT. As protein: CASSYRRDRNTEAFF.

This clone has only a few counts. Additional DNA sequences in this sample encode the identical CDR3. The genes are TRBV19 and TRBJ2-5; the D gene is possibly TRBD2 (5 bases). Trimming left V 2 bases short and J 5 bases short, with 9 bases between. The CDR3 totals 13 residues. Germline CDR1 is LNHDA and CDR2 is SQIVND (reference sequence). CDR3 residues: CASSILAGETQYF. The CDR3 DNA reads as TGTGCCAGTAGTATACTAGCTGGGGAGACCCAGTACTTC.

There are many counts of this clone. The V and J genes are TRBV4-1 and TRBJ1-1, with a possible D match to TRBD1 (6 bases). CDR3 length: 21 residues. Trimming cost V 0 bases and J 2 bases, with 28 bases left between them. Germline lookup yields CDR1 MGHRA and CDR2 YSYEKL. The CDR3 spells CASSQDSVGAGRLNLNTEAFF. The CDR3 nucleotides read TGCGCCAGCAGCCAAGATAGTGTGGGGGCTGGTCGTCTTAACCTTAACACTGAAGCTTTCTTT.

The genes are TRBV29-1 and TRBJ2-5; TRBD2 might be the D (5 bases). The V end lost 7 bases, the J end lost 5 bases, and 8 bases lay between the germline ends. Germline CDR1 is SQVTM and CDR2 is ANQGSEA. This CDR3 is built from 10 residues. The CDR3 nucleotides read TGCAGCGCATGGAGGGAGACCCAGTACTTC. This sequence encodes CSAWRETQYF.

The V and J genes are TRBV7-3 and TRBJ2-1; D gene unclear. CDR1 SGHTA and CDR2 FQGTGA come from the germline V gene. The germline V and J ends were trimmed by 6 bases and 7 bases, with 16 bases remaining between them. The CDR3 contains 14 residues. This CDR3 reads CASSLTGSVNEQFF. The CDR3 DNA follows: TGTGCCAGCAGTCTCACCGGTTCTGTAAATGAGCAGTTCTTC.

The sample holds one count of this clone. The rearrangement links TRBV25-1 to TRBJ2-2; 7 bases are a match to TRBD1. The CDR3 totals 14 residues. The germline V gene has CDR1 MGHDK and CDR2 SYGVNS. J lost 3 bases, V lost 5 bases, and 3 bases had no gene match. CDR3 region: CASSKGAYTGELFF. CDR3 nucleotide sequence: TGTGCCAGCAGTAAGGGGGCGTACACCGGGGAGCTGTTTTTT.

The rearrangement uses TRBV18 and TRBJ2-1; TRBD1 or TRBD2 may be the D gene (5 bases each). CDR3 length equals 15 residues. Germline-derived CDR1 and CDR2 are KGHSH and LQKENI. Trimming removed 2 bases from V and 5 bases from J, with 13 bases in between. CDR3 coding DNA: TGTGCCAGCTCACCATCGTGGGACGGAAACAATGAGCAGTTCTTC. Amino acid sequence: CASSPSWDGNNEQFF.

The V call is TRBV5-1, the J call TRBJ2-2; 9 bases agree with TRBD1. The germline CDR1 and CDR2 sequences are SGHRS and YFSETQ. V lost 2 bases to trimming and J lost 6 bases; unmatched junction nucleotides: 8. This CDR3 contains 16 residues. The CDR3 loop reads CASSLQGAYVPGELFF. The DNA of the CDR3 is TGCGCCAGCAGCTTACAGGGGGCGTATGTTCCCGGGGAGCTGTTTTTT. The variable domain in full, completed from reference TRBV5-1 and TRBJ2-2, reads KAGVTQTPRYLIKTRGQQVTLSCSPISGHRSVSWYQQTPGQGLQFLFEYFSETQRNKGNFPGRFSGRQFSNSRSEMNVSTLELGDSALYLCASSLQGAYVPGELFFGEGSRLTVL.

The rearrangement joins TRBV28 to TRBJ1-3; 9 nucleotides line up with TRBD1. Germline lookup yields CDR1 MDHEN and CDR2 SYDVKM. CDR3 length: 15 amino acids. Trimming at V came to 6 bases and at J to 2 bases, leaving 5 bases not matched to a gene. DNA for the CDR3: TGTGCCAGCAGCCGCGACAGGGGGACTGGAAACACCATATATTTT. This sequence encodes CASSRDRGTGNTIYF.

The chain has TRBV5-1 and TRBJ2-5, with D tentatively TRBD2 (6 bases). V was shortened by 3 bases and J by 4 bases, with 16 bases between the two germline ends. The CDR3 is made up of 15 amino acids. The germline V gene has CDR1 SGHRS and CDR2 YFSETQ. CDR3 in amino acids: CASSYLPGVGETQYF. CDR3 DNA sequence: TGCGCCAGCAGCTACCTTCCGGGGGTGGGAGAGACCCAGTACTTC.

V and J are TRBV7-6 and TRBJ2-2; 9 nucleotides match TRBD1. Germline V lookup: CDR1 SGHVS, CDR2 FNYEAQ. The CDR3 loop spans 16 amino acids. Unmatched junction bases numbered 8, after V lost 5 bases and J lost 4 bases. As DNA, the CDR3 is TGTGCCAGCAGCCCCGAGGGACAGGGAGGCACCGGGGAGCTGTTTTTT. It encodes CASSPEGQGGTGELFF.

V and J are TRBV30 and TRBJ2-2; 8 nucleotides agree with TRBD2. V was clipped by 1 base and J by 6 bases; unmatched bases: 4. This CDR3 comprises 14 residues. Germline lookup yields CDR1 GTSNPN and CDR2 SVGIG (reference sequence). This CDR3 reads CAWSERELSGELFF. In nucleotides, the CDR3 is TGTGCCTGGAGTGAGCGGGAGCTTTCCGGGGAGCTGTTTTTT.

This chain connects TRBV7-6 to TRBJ2-3, with unresolved D. Germline CDR1 reads SGHVS; CDR2 reads FNYEAQ. V lost 8 bases and J lost 5, with 14 bases in between. CDR3 length equals 13 residues. CDR3 amino acids: CASGRIRQDTQYF. In nucleotides, the CDR3 is TGTGCCAGCGGCCGGATAAGGCAAGATACGCAGTATTTT.

The chain uses TRBV29-1 and TRBJ1-3, with D unclear. The CDR3 covers 14 residues. The V gene lost 7 bases and the J gene lost 4 bases, with 17 bases spanning the gap. The germline V gene encodes CDR1 SQVTM and CDR2 ANQGSEA. The CDR3 nucleotides are TGCAGCGCCTCGGGATCACCCTCGGGAAACACCATATATTTT. Translated, it gives CSASGSPSGNTIYF.

CDR3 coding DNA: TGTGCCAGCAGCTTAGATACAGGTTCGGCGAATGAGCAGTTCTTC. This sequence encodes CASSLDTGSANEQFF. This chain connects TRBV11-1 to TRBJ2-1, with D maybe TRBD1 (5 bases). This CDR3 has 15 amino acids. Looked up from germline, CDR1 is SGHAT and CDR2 is FQDESV (reference sequence). Trimming shortened V by 1 base and J by 7 bases, and 14 bases separated the two germline ends.

The V call is TRBV14, the J call TRBJ2-1; D is unclear. There are 16 residues in the CDR3. The ends were cut back, 0 bases at V and 0 bases at J, with 9 bases in the middle. Per the germline V gene, CDR1 is SGHDN and CDR2 is FVKESK. Here the CDR3 reads CASSQDLGSSYNEQFF. The CDR3 DNA follows: TGTGCCAGCAGCCAAGATTTGGGTAGCTCCTACAATGAGCAGTTCTTC.

J is TRBJ2-3 and V is TRBV11-3; TRBD2 matches at 7 bases. V gave up 5 bases and J gave up 6 bases; unmatched junction bases: 11. The CDR3 consists of 15 residues. Per the germline V gene, CDR1 is SGHNT and CDR2 is YENEEA. CDR3 coding DNA: TGTGCCAGCAGCCTGATGGCGGGAGTCTCTGATACGCAGTATTTT. Translation gives CASSLMAGVSDTQYF.

This sequence joins TRBV19 and TRBJ2-1, with a tentative D call TRBD2 (6 bases). V was shortened by 7 bases and J by 6 bases, with 7 bases between the two germline ends. Looked up from germline, CDR1 is LNHDA and CDR2 is SQIVND (reference sequence). The CDR3 spans 11 residues. The DNA of the CDR3 is TGTGCCAGTACGCGGGGCAATGAGCAGTTCTTC. Residues: CASTRGNEQFF.

This clone is a singleton in its sample. V and J are TRBV5-4 and TRBJ2-5; TRBD1 might be the D (5 bases). V lost 0 bases and J 1 base, leaving 13 bases between the germline ends. The CDR3 loop spans 16 amino acids. Germline CDR1 reads SGHNT; CDR2 reads YYREEE (reference sequence). CDR3 nucleotide sequence: TGTGCCAGCAGCTTGGGCGGCCTAGGGGCCCAAGAGACCCAGTACTTC. It yields the protein CASSLGGLGAQETQYF.

The rearrangement uses TRBV6-5 and TRBJ2-5; D is tentatively TRBD1 or TRBD2 (6 bases each). The CDR3 totals 15 residues. Trimming removed 0 bases from V and 2 bases from J, with 10 bases in between. Looked up from germline, CDR1 is MNHEY and CDR2 is SVGAGI. The CDR3 here is CASSYSRRGQETQYF. The CDR3 region has the DNA TGTGCCAGCAGTTACTCCCGGAGGGGGCAAGAGACCCAGTACTTC.

As concerns this clone: The sample contains more than one DNA sequence encoding this CDR3. The rearrangement links TRBV6-1 to TRBJ1-4; 10 bases agree with TRBD1. The CDR3 loop spans 15 amino acids. The germline gives CDR1 MNHNS, CDR2 SASEGT. Trimming at V came to 0 bases and at J to 7 bases, leaving 2 bases not matched to a gene. Written as DNA, the CDR3 is TGTGCCAGCAGTGAAGCGACAGGGGGCGGTGAAAAACTGTTTTTT. This translates into CASSEATGGGEKLFF.

The chain joins TRBV10-3 to TRBJ2-2; the D is unclear. The CDR3 has 12 residues. Germline-derived CDR1 and CDR2 are ENHRY and SYGVKD. Trimming pared 2 bases from V and 8 bases from J, leaving 6 bases between. DNA of the CDR3: TGTGCCATCAGTGAGGCTTCTGGGGAGCTGTTTTTT. The encoded protein is CAISEASGELFF.

This clone appeared a single time. The chain combines TRBV18 with TRBJ2-2; 7 bases agree with TRBD1. Germline loops: CDR1 KGHSH, CDR2 LQKENI. Trimming removed 4 bases from V and 2 bases from J; junction bases left unmatched: 10. The length of the CDR3 is 17 residues. The CDR3 coding sequence is TGTGCCAGCTCACAACAGCAAACAGGGGTTAACACCGGGGAGCTGTTTTTT. Translated, it gives CASSQQQTGVNTGELFF.

This clone has ten or more counts. This chain joins TRBV11-2 and TRBJ2-7, with D possibly being TRBD2 (6 bases). The CDR3 consists of 14 residues. Germline V gives CDR1 SGHAT, CDR2 FQNNGV. Trimming stripped 1 base from V and 6 bases from J, with 13 bases between. For the CDR3, the DNA is TGTGCCAGCAGCTTAGCCCACGGGCGGGGCGAGCAGTACTTC. Amino acid sequence: CASSLAHGRGEQYF.

The chain combines TRBV30 with TRBJ2-1, with 8 bases matching TRBD2. V shed 1 base, J shed 9 bases, and the junction held 8 bases outside the gene matches. Germline V gives CDR1 GTSNPN, CDR2 SVGIG (reference sequence). The CDR3 is 14 residues long. CDR3 in amino acids: CAWSGAGAVSEQFF. The CDR3 nucleotides are TGTGCCTGGAGTGGAGCGGGAGCGGTAAGTGAGCAGTTCTTC.

The chain couples TRBV5-1 to TRBJ2-2; D possibly corresponds to TRBD2 (6 bases). Germline CDR1 is SGHRS and CDR2 is YFSETQ. The CDR3 has 14 residues. Trimming took off 4 bases at V and 2 bases at J, with 9 bases between the two ends. The CDR3 nucleotides are TGCGCCAGCAGCGTCGGGAGAAACACCGGGGAGCTGTTTTTT. Its protein is CASSVGRNTGELFF.

This clone was counted only a few times. The sample holds other DNA sequences that translate to the same CDR3. The chain recombines TRBV2 with TRBJ1-3; no clear D. Germline loops: CDR1 SNHLY, CDR2 FYNNEI. There are 12 residues in the CDR3. V lost 9 bases to trimming and J lost 4 bases, with 10 bases between them. CDR3 in DNA: TGTGCCAGTTCGGACCGCGGAAACACCATATATTTT. It yields the protein CASSDRGNTIYF.

The J gene is TRBJ2-2, the V gene TRBV11-3; 9 nucleotides align to TRBD2. This CDR3 is 17 amino acids long. CDR1 and CDR2 from the germline V gene are SGHNT and YENEEA. Losses at the gene ends were 5 bases for V and 7 bases for J; bases not matched to a gene: 14. CDR3 bases: TGTGCCAGCAGCCCTAGCCCGGGGCGGGAGGGCGGCGGGGAGCTGTTTTTT. Translation: CASSPSPGREGGGELFF. Looking up the rest from reference TRBV11-3 and TRBJ2-2 gives the full variable domain: EAGVVQSPRYKIIEKKQPVAFWCNPISGHNTLYWYLQNLGQGPELLIRYENEEAVDDSQLPKDRFSAERLKGVDSTLKIQPAELGDSAVYLCASSPSPGREGGGELFFGEGSRLTVL.

The chain has TRBV4-1 and TRBJ1-5; D gene unclear. The germline V gene has CDR1 MGHRA and CDR2 YSYEKL. The CDR3 contains 13 residues. Deletions cut 1 base from V and 12 bases from J, with 13 bases between. CDR3 nucleotide sequence: TGCGCCAGCAGCCAAGGGACGTGGGATCTCCAGCATTTT. It encodes CASSQGTWDLQHF.

The chain couples TRBV20-1 to TRBJ2-7; a possible D gene is TRBD1 (5 bases). The CDR3 length is 11 residues. Between the trimmed V and J ends, which lost 5 bases and 7 bases, there was a span of 12 bases. CDR1 DFQATT and CDR2 SNEGSKA come from the germline V gene (reference sequence). The CDR3 DNA is TGCAGTGCTCGTAGCCAGGGAGAGCAGTACTTC. It yields the protein CSARSQGEQYF.

This clone was observed once. Other DNA sequences in this specimen translate into the identical CDR3. V is TRBV4-3 and J is TRBJ1-5, with TRBD1 identical over 10 bases. CDR3 length: 14 residues. J lost 7 bases, V lost 6 bases, and 6 bases had no gene match. CDR1 and CDR2 (germline): LGHNA, YSLEER. In nucleotides, the CDR3 is TGCGCCAGCAGTCAGGACAGGGGGGGACAGCCCCAGCATTTT. It specifies CASSQDRGGQPQHF.

The chain carries TRBV4-1 and TRBJ1-2; 11 bases line up with TRBD1. This CDR3 contains 15 residues. J was trimmed by 8 bases and V by 5 bases; bases with no gene match: 10. CDR1 and CDR2 (germline): MGHRA, YSYEKL. The CDR3 protein is CASSSGTGGASGYTF. In nucleotides, the CDR3 is TGCGCCAGCAGCAGTGGGACAGGGGGGGCAAGCGGCTACACCTTC.